Listed below are T cell receptor beta chains from one sample, sequenced in a study of PD-1 blockade in classical Hodgkin lymphoma. Profiling relied on immunoSEQ multiplex PCR, and the TCRdb table lists in-frame clones only, not all of them. Of 12,000 or so clones in the sample, around 83% were seen once. The input for sequencing was peripheral blood mononuclear cells (PBMCs), taken at baseline. These receptors were taken from a human donor with classical Hodgkin lymphoma. CDR3s include the opening cysteine and the closing phenylalanine or tryptophan. A D gene is named only where the DNA matches it firmly.

d_call: TRBD1
v_call: TRBV5-8
cdr3_aa: CASGGQVFSGNTIYF

d_call: NA
v_call: TRBV25-1
cdr3_aa: CASSKPSWALEKLFF

d_call: NA
v_call: TRBV6-6
cdr3_aa: CASSTGVSTDTQYF

d_call: TRBD1
v_call: TRBV6-5
cdr3_aa: CASSRGTGQTQYF

d_call: TRBD2
v_call: TRBV27
cdr3_aa: CASSLSLAGVETQYF

d_call: NA
v_call: TRBV28
cdr3_aa: CASNRDGLGEKLFF

d_call: NA
v_call: TRBV5-1
cdr3_aa: CASSLSANPLNTEAFF

d_call: NA
v_call: TRBV6-1
cdr3_aa: CASSEALPVGTNEKLFF

d_call: TRBD2
v_call: TRBV6-5
cdr3_aa: CASSYTSGTRSEQYF

d_call: NA
v_call: TRBV5-4
cdr3_aa: CASSLGGAQETQYF

d_call: NA
v_call: TRBV7-9
cdr3_aa: CASSSHYEQYF

d_call: TRBD1
v_call: TRBV15
cdr3_aa: CATSLTGGTYSNQPQHF

d_call: NA
v_call: TRBV7-3
cdr3_aa: CASSSYVGGRSPLHF

d_call: NA
v_call: TRBV6-5
cdr3_aa: CASSAPVGSEAFF

d_call: TRBD2
v_call: TRBV9
cdr3_aa: CASSLGTSGAYEQYF

d_call: TRBD2
v_call: TRBV6-5
cdr3_aa: CASSYSKGLAAHEQYF

d_call: NA
v_call: TRBV7-3
cdr3_aa: CASSLGRRGNTGELFF

d_call: NA
v_call: TRBV5-1
cdr3_aa: CASSFHGLGGQFVKNEKLFF

d_call: TRBD2
v_call: TRBV27
cdr3_aa: CASSPLVGGVPGANVLTF

d_call: TRBD2
v_call: TRBV27
cdr3_aa: CASRRTSGGIDEQYF

d_call: NA
v_call: TRBV9
cdr3_aa: CASSLNSRSPNEQFF

d_call: NA
v_call: TRBV10-3
cdr3_aa: CAISEPGPNTEAFF

d_call: TRBD2
v_call: TRBV13
cdr3_aa: CASSSGLAGGPDNEQFF

d_call: NA
v_call: TRBV18
cdr3_aa: CASSAHTGPKNIQYF

d_call: NA
v_call: TRBV30
cdr3_aa: CAWNPGTGELFF

d_call: NA
v_call: TRBV14
cdr3_aa: CASSRSTGGLGQYF

d_call: NA
v_call: TRBV7-2
cdr3_aa: CASSLDLISPLHF

d_call: TRBD2
v_call: TRBV13
cdr3_aa: CASSQGLAVVAYEQYF

d_call: NA
v_call: TRBV30
cdr3_aa: CAWSQEGANTDTQYF

d_call: NA
v_call: TRBV28
cdr3_aa: CASRSLWEQYF

d_call: NA
v_call: TRBV9
cdr3_aa: CASTRTSIRPNEQFF

d_call: TRBD1
v_call: TRBV19
cdr3_aa: CASSISGTGVYEQYF

d_call: TRBD2
v_call: TRBV11-2
cdr3_aa: CASSLYTSEDTQYF

d_call: TRBD1
v_call: TRBV5-1
cdr3_aa: CASSKDRSSYEQYF

d_call: TRBD1
v_call: TRBV28
cdr3_aa: CASSLPSGTGVYGYTF

d_call: NA
v_call: TRBV27
cdr3_aa: CASSLSGVERHSGANVLTF

d_call: NA
v_call: TRBV7-2
cdr3_aa: CASSLTAGTTYEQYF

d_call: NA
v_call: TRBV5-5
cdr3_aa: CASSFLTAGTPVGGYTF

d_call: TRBD1
v_call: TRBV2
cdr3_aa: CASRPGGGGERDGYTF

d_call: TRBD1
v_call: TRBV5-1
cdr3_aa: CASSSTGQGAGEKLFF

d_call: NA
v_call: TRBV14
cdr3_aa: CASSQDMDGNTIYF